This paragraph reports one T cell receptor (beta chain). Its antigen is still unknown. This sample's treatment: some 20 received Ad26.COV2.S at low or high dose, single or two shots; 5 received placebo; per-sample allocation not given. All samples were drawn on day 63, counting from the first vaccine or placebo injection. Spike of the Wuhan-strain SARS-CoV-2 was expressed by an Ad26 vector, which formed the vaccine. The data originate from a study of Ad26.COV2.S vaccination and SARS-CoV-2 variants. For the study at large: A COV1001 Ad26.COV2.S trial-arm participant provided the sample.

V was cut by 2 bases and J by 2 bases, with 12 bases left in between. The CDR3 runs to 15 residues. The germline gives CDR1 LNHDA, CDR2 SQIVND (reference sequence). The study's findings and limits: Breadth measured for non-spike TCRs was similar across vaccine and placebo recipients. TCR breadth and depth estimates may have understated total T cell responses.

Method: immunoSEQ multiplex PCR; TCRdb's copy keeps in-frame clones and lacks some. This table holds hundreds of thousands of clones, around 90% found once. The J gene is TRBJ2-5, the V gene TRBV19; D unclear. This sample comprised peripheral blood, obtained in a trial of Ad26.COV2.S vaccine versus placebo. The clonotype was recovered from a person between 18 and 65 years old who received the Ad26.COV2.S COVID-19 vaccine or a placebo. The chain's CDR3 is CASSISGNRQETQYF. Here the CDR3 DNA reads TGTGCCAGTAGTATATCAGGAAATAGACAAGAGACCCAGTACTTC.